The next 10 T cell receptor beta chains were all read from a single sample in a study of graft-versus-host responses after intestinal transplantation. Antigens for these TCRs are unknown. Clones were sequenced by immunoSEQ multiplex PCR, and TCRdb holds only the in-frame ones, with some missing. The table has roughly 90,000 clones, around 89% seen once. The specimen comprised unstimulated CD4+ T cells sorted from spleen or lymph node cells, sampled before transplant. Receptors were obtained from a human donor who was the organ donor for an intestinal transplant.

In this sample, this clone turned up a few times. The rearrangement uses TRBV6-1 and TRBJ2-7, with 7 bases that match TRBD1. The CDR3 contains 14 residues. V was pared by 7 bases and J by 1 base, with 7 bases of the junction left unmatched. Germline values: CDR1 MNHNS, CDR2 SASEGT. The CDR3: CASKDRTTSYEQYF. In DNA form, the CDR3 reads TGTGCCAGCAAGGACAGGACAACGTCCTACGAGCAGTACTTC.

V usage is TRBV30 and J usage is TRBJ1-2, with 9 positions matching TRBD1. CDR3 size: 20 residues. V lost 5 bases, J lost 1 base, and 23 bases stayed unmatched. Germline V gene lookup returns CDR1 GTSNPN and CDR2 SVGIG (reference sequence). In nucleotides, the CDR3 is TGTGCCTGGGATGAAACTGGGACAGGGCGACGACTCGTCCTTAACTATGGCTACACCTTC. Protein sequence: CAWDETGTGRRLVLNYGYTF. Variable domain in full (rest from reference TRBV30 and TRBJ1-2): SQTIHQWPATLVQPVGSPLSLECTVEGTSNPNLYWYRQAAGRGLQLLFYSVGIGQISSEVPQNLSASRPQDRQFILSSKKLLLSDSGFYLCAWDETGTGRRLVLNYGYTFGSGTRLTVV.

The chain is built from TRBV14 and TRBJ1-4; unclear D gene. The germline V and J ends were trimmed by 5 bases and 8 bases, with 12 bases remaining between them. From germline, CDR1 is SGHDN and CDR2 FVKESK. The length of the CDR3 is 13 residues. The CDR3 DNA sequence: TGTGCCAGCAGCGGCCAGGTTGAGGAAAAACTGTTTTTT. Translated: CASSGQVEEKLFF.

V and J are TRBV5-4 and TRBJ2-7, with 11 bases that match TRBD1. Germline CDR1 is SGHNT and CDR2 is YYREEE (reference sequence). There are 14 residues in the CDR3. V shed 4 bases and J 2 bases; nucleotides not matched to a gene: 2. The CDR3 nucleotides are TGTGCCAGCAGCGGGGACAGGGGGACCTACGAGCAGTACTTC. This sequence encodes CASSGDRGTYEQYF.

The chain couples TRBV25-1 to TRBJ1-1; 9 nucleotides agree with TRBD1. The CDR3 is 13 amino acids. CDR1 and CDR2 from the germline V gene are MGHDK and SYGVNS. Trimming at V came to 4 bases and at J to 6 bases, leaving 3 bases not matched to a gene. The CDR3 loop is CASSVRDRAEAFF. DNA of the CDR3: TGTGCCAGCAGTGTCCGGGACAGGGCTGAAGCTTTCTTT.

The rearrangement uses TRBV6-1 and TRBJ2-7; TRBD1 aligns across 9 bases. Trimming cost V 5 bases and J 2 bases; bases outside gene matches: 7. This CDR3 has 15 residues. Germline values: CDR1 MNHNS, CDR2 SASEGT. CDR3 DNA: TGTGCCAGCAGTTTCGGGACAGGGAACCCCTACGAGCAGTACTTC. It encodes CASSFGTGNPYEQYF.

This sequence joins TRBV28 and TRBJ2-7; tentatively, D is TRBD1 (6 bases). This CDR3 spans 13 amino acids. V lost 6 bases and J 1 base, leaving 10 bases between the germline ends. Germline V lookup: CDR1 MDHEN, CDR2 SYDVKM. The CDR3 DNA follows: TGTGCCAGCAGCGCCGGACAGTCCTACGAGCAGTACTTC. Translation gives CASSAGQSYEQYF.

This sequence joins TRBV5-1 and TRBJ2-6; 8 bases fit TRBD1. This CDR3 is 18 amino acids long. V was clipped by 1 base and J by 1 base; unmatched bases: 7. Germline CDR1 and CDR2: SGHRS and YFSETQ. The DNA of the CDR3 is TGCGCCAGCAGCTTGACGTGGCAGGGGGCATCTGGGGCCAACGTCCTGACTTTC. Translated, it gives CASSLTWQGASGANVLTF.

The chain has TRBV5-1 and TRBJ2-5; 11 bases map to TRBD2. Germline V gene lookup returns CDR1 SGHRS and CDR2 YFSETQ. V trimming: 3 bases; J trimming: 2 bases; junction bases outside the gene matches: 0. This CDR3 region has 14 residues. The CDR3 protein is CASSWTSGQETQYF. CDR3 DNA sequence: TGCGCCAGCAGCTGGACTAGCGGGCAAGAGACCCAGTACTTC.

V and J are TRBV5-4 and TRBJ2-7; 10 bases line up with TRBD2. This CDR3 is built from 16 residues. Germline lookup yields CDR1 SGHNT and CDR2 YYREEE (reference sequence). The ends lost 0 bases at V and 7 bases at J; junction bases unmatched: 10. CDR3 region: CASSLGSSGSLREQYF. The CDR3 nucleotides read TGTGCCAGCAGCTTGGGCTCTAGCGGGAGCCTAAGGGAGCAGTACTTC.